This T cell receptor beta chain was identified during a study of T-cell reconstitution after alpha-beta-depleted transplantation in children. For TCRbeta, the library was prepared with unique molecular identifiers. TCRdb re-analysed the PCR reads in MiXCR, keeping a single row per CDR3 protein. Among about 640,000 distinct CDR3 sequences, roughly 15% were seen once, and the ten largest hold about 1.1%. V was cut by 5 bases and J by 2 bases, with 12 bases left in between. Germline CDR1 and CDR2: MDHEN and SYDVKM. This CDR3 contains 15 residues. The sample was PBMCs from the stem cell graft donor, taken from the stem cell graft. The chain links TRBV28 to TRBJ2-2, with D possibly being TRBD2 (5 bases). The sequence was collected from a human donor who donated a stem cell graft to a child with acute myeloid leukemia. The CDR3 loop is CASSRELANTGELFF. The CDR3 DNA follows: TGTGCCAGCAGTCGCGAGCTAGCTAACACCGGGGAGCTGTTTTTT.